This TCR beta chain was identified in a study of post-analysis software for immune sequencing data (dated by TCRdb to about 2015). Looking at the study overall: Recorded disease courses included relapsing-remitting, secondary progressive and progressive-relapsing multiple sclerosis, with some patients lacking subtype annotation. The patient repertoires were set against 11 previously published healthy control repertoires from donors whose ages ranged from roughly 6 to 27 years. A subset of samples was prepared in parallel using single-end sample barcoding, then pooled and co-amplified after Illumina adapter ligation.

The table lists this clonotype with many counts. Its antigen has not been determined. No much larger clonotype is one base removed from it; base qualities were not supplied. The library was obtained by PCR. For sequencing, an Illumina HiSeq 2500 was employed. To reduce PCR and sequencing biases, unique molecular identifiers were incorporated into the TCR beta cDNA libraries. Roughly 500,000 cDNA molecules were obtained per 1 to 10 million input T cells, so each molecule approximated one T cell. The patient libraries were prepared and sequenced with the same protocol used for the earlier healthy control dataset. Within a given batch, samples were prepared together, multiplexed and sequenced on the same HiSeq lane. In the original analysis: MIGEC handled the raw barcoded reads, throwing out single-read molecular identifier groups before consensus assembly and CDR3 extraction. VDJtools was used for post-analysis of the clonotype tables, and diversity was normalized by down-sampling every dataset to the size of the smallest sample. Repertoire overlap clustering matched CDR3 amino acid but not nucleotide sequences to correct batch-related cross-sample contamination. TCRdb trimmed public reads at Q25 via fastp, called clones via MiXCR and kept in-frame beta chains. Rows are combined by CDR3 protein, so each entry shows the most common genes and DNA. The V and J calls shown here were made by TCRdb, not taken from the authors' results. The sample contains over 150,000 distinct CDR3 sequences, roughly 31% of them found a single time. Around 1.5% of the sample rests with the top ten.

The study at large found these results: Compared with controls, multiple sclerosis patients had significantly lower normalized Chao1 diversity, a finding suggesting substantial peripheral T-cell clonal expansion. The multiple sclerosis patient group was slightly younger than the control group. Roughly 5 TRBV segments, including TRBV5-6, TRBV5-1 and TRBV20-1, were significantly more frequent in patients than controls. Strong co-clustering of samples prepared in the same batch was shown by direct clustering with F measure, prompting a batch-effect correction.

To demonstrate the VDJtools post-analysis software, the study profiled TCR beta repertoires from the peripheral blood of 10 to 15 young patients with multiple sclerosis. The multiple sclerosis patients were children and adolescents ranging in age from about 6 to 17 years. As encoded in the germline V gene (reference sequence), CDR1 is LGHDT while CDR2 is YNNKEL. There are 15 amino acids in the CDR3, from cysteine to phenylalanine inclusive. Only CDR3 DNA is held: 45 bases, read in frame from base 1. Trimming removed 3 bases from V and 6 bases from J; the gene matches leave 4 bases unexplained. The receptor's source is a girl aged 5-17 years with multiple sclerosis. The sequence links TRBV3-1 to TRBJ2-1, with 11 bases matching TRBD2. Specimen: blood. The DNA reads TGTGCCAGCAGCCATCTCGGGACTAGCGGCAATGAGCAGTTCTTC. Its coded protein is CASSHLGTSGNEQFF.